This T cell receptor beta chain stems from a study of cytomegalovirus exposure and HLA in healthy donors. Study-wide findings and caveats: Later analysis placed DRB1 highest and HLA-C lowest in TCR association rates, which differed by HLA locus.

The CDR3 has 14 residues. With 3 bases clipped from V and 7 bases from J, the junction kept 2 bases outside the gene matches. Germline V gene lookup returns CDR1 MDHEN and CDR2 SYDVKM. 60 Vbeta and 13 Jbeta primers were used in PCR. Assay: immunoSEQ multiplex PCR; the TCRdb copy retains only in-frame clones and omits some. The table includes about 130,000 clones, 65% to 75% detected once. This clone was counted a single time. Its matching antigen is unknown. The specimen was PBMCs. The sequence came from a woman aged 45-65 years in good health and CMV-seropositive. The V gene is TRBV28, the J gene TRBJ1-6, with 8 bases that match TRBD1. CDR3 in DNA: TGTGCCAGCAGTTTCGGGACAGGAAATTCACCCCTCCACTTT. Amino acids: CASSFGTGNSPLHF. The variable domain in full, completed from reference TRBV28 and TRBJ1-6, reads DVKVTQSSRYLVKRTGEKVFLECVQDMDHENMFWYRQDPGLGLRLIYFSYDVKMKEKGDIPEGYSVSREKKERFSLILESASTNQTSMYLCASSFGTGNSPLHFGNGTRLTVT.